The subject of this entry is one TCR beta chain. The sample is drawn from a study of Ad26.COV2.S vaccination and SARS-CoV-2 variants. The wider study: In the study, Ad26.COV2.S was injected intramuscularly once, or twice 56 days apart.

This sample's treatment: some 19 received Ad26.COV2.S at low or high dose, single or two shots; five or six received placebo; per-sample allocation not given. Day 63 after the first vaccine or placebo injection was the time point for sampling. The method was immunoSEQ multiplex PCR; TCRdb's version includes in-frame clones alone and lacks a portion of them. The sample includes 400,000 or so clones, 75% to 90% of them seen just once. Germline V gene lookup returns CDR1 LNHDA and CDR2 SQIVND (reference sequence). V was clipped by 4 bases and J by 3 bases, with 18 bases between them. This CDR3 is 16 amino acids long.

The sequence derives from a person between 18 and 65 years old who received the Ad26.COV2.S COVID-19 vaccine or a placebo. The chain combines TRBV19 with TRBJ1-2; a weak D match, TRBD1 (6 bases). Sequencing was performed on peripheral blood, taken in a trial of Ad26.COV2.S vaccine versus placebo. The CDR3 reads CASSTSDSPGDYGYTF. The DNA for the CDR3 is TGTGCCAGTAGTACTTCGGACAGCCCAGGGGACTATGGCTACACCTTC.